The 16 T cell receptor beta chains given below trace back to one sample, sequenced in a study of beta chain features in type 1 diabetes. The study, taken as a whole, reports: A moderate, significant TCRB CDR3 shortening appeared in type 1 diabetes across four CD4+ subsets.

The antigens for these receptors are not known. What was sequenced were expressed TCRB transcripts, since all of the isolated RNA had been reverse transcribed. The protocol was immunoSEQ multiplex PCR, while the TCRdb copy is restricted to in-frame clones and leaves out a portion. The data hold 600,000 to 700,000 clones, with around 15% observed a single time. The specimen sequenced was naive CD4+ T cells from blood. The receptors originated from a man aged 18-30 years with type 1 diabetes.

Only a few counts were recorded for this clone. The CDR3 region has the DNA TGTGCCAGCCCTAGGAGGGACAGCCAAAACTACGAGCAGTACTTC. The encoded protein is CASPRRDSQNYEQYF. The chain combines TRBV6-5 with TRBJ2-7, with D perhaps TRBD1 (7 bases). Germline V lookup: CDR1 MNHEY, CDR2 SVGAGI. CDR3 length equals 15 residues. The V gene lost 8 bases and the J gene lost 3 bases, with 20 bases spanning the gap.

This clone was observed a few times. The CDR3 spells CASKRGPANYGYTF. The DNA of the CDR3 is TGTGCCAGCAAAAGGGGTCCGGCTAACTATGGCTACACCTTC. This sequence joins TRBV27 and TRBJ1-2, with a possible D match to TRBD1 (5 bases). This CDR3 has 14 amino acids. The germline CDR1 and CDR2 sequences are MNHEY and SMNVEV (reference sequence). Trimming pared 7 bases from V and 0 bases from J, leaving 12 bases between.

The chain couples TRBV27 to TRBJ1-3; no reliable D call. Trimming pared 0 bases from V and 4 bases from J, leaving 7 bases between. Germline V gives CDR1 MNHEY, CDR2 SMNVEV (reference sequence). This CDR3 region has 14 residues. The CDR3 bases are TGTGCCAGCAGTTTATCCGGGGTCGGAAACACCATATATTTT. Translation gives CASSLSGVGNTIYF.

This clone was observed a handful of times. The rearrangement links TRBV2 to TRBJ1-2, with D possibly being TRBD1 (5 bases). V dropped 6 bases and J dropped 3 bases, with 11 bases sitting between them. The CDR3 sequence is 13 residues long. Germline lookup yields CDR1 SNHLY and CDR2 FYNNEI. Written as DNA, the CDR3 is TGTGCCAGCAGCCAGGGAGGGGACTATGGCTACACCTTC. Amino acids: CASSQGGDYGYTF.

The chain carries TRBV29-1 and TRBJ1-1; TRBD1 agrees at 8 bases. V dropped 1 base and J dropped 8; count of bases not matched to a gene: 9. This CDR3 spans 14 amino acids. Germline CDR1 is SQVTM and CDR2 is ANQGSEA. CDR3 region: CSVEVPGQVWEAFF. CDR3 coding DNA: TGCAGCGTTGAAGTCCCGGGACAGGTTTGGGAAGCTTTCTTT. The full variable domain, rest sourced from reference TRBV29-1 and TRBJ1-1, is SAVISQKPSRDICQRGTSLTIQCQVDSQVTMMFWYRQQPGQSLTLIATANQGSEATYESGFVIDKFPISRPNLTFSTLTVSNMSPEDSSIYLCSVEVPGQVWEAFFGQGTRLTVV.

The V and J genes are TRBV7-2 and TRBJ2-5, with unresolved D. The CDR3 is made up of 14 amino acids. Germline CDR1 and CDR2: SGHTA and FQGNSA. Trimming removed 5 bases at V and 1 base at J, with 11 bases between. For the CDR3, the DNA is TGTGCCAGCAGCCCATCTCGGGTCCAAGAGACCCAGTACTTC. Its translation is CASSPSRVQETQYF.

The chain has TRBV7-9 and TRBJ2-7, with D possibly TRBD1 on 5 matching bases. The CDR3 is 14 amino acids. Between the trimmed V and J ends, which lost 6 bases and 2 bases, there was a span of 14 bases. The germline CDR1 and CDR2 sequences are SEHNR and FQNEAQ (reference sequence). The CDR3 bases are TGTGCCAGCAGTACCGGACAAAAAACCTACGAGCAGTACTTC. Protein: CASSTGQKTYEQYF.

In this sample, this clone turned up a few times. The rearrangement uses TRBV29-1 and TRBJ1-5; perhaps TRBD1 as D (6 bases). Trimming took 4 bases from V and 6 from J, leaving 13 bases between them. Germline CDR1 SQVTM, CDR2 ANQGSEA. The CDR3 sequence is 13 residues long. As DNA, the CDR3 is TGCAGCGTTGCAGGGGATTGGAGTCAGCCCCAGCATTTT. It is translated as CSVAGDWSQPQHF.

The rearrangement links TRBV6-5 to TRBJ2-3; the match to TRBD2 covers 10 bases. Unmatched junction bases numbered 2, after V lost 5 bases and J lost 0 bases. Germline lookup yields CDR1 MNHEY and CDR2 SVGAGI. The CDR3 has 15 amino acids. CDR3 DNA: TGTGCCAGCAGTCTACTAGCGGGGAGCACAGATACGCAGTATTTT. This codes for CASSLLAGSTDTQYF.

This clone has more than one count but fewer than ten. The chain carries TRBV10-3 and TRBJ2-7, with 7 bases identical to TRBD2. The CDR3 is 13 residues long. The germline V gene encodes CDR1 ENHRY and CDR2 SYGVKD. V lost 4 bases and J lost 3; bases outside the gene matches: 3. The CDR3, as DNA: TGTGCCATCAGTGCAGCGGGAAACTACGAGCAGTACTTC. Its translation is CAISAAGNYEQYF.

Details on this clone: One end of the junction varies from germline; a read error may be responsible. The genes are TRBV27 and TRBJ1-4, with 7 bases identical to TRBD1. Germline V CDR1 and CDR2: MNHEY, SMNVEV (reference sequence). The CDR3 totals 16 residues. Here the CDR3 reads CATSPDTRGRIEKLFF. Here the CDR3 DNA reads TGTGCCACCAGTCCCGACACGAGGGGGCGCATTGAAAAACTGTTTTTT.

To note about this clone: Distinct nucleotide sequences in the sample also encode this CDR3. The chain uses TRBV14 and TRBJ1-1; D uncertain. V lost 1 base to trimming and J lost 6 bases, with 9 bases between them. Per germline, CDR1 SGHDN and CDR2 FVKESK. The CDR3 has 13 residues. For the CDR3, the DNA is TGTGCCAGCAGCCAAGGGCCCGGGGCTGAAGCTTTCTTT. Translating gives CASSQGPGAEAFF. Full variable domain (remainder filled in from reference TRBV14 and TRBJ1-1): EAGVTQFPSHSVIEKGQTVTLRCDPISGHDNLYWYRRVMGKEIKFLLHFVKESKQDESGMPNNRFLAERTGGTYSTLKVQPAELEDSGVYFCASSQGPGAEAFFGQGTRLTVV.

This chain uses TRBV7-8 with TRBJ2-5, with D maybe TRBD1 (5 bases). CDR1 and CDR2 (germline): SGHVS, FQNEAQ. There are 14 residues in the CDR3. V lost 5 bases, J lost 5 bases, and 15 bases lay in between. CDR3 region: CASSMTAPQETQYF. The CDR3 nucleotides read TGTGCCAGCAGCATGACAGCTCCCCAGGAGACCCAGTACTTC. The full variable domain, its missing parts supplied by reference TRBV7-8 and TRBJ2-5, is GAGVSQSPRYKVAKRGQDVALRCDPISGHVSLFWYQQALGQGPEFLTYFQNEAQLDKSGLPSDRFFAERPEGSVSTLKIQRTQQEDSAVYLCASSMTAPQETQYFGPGTRLLVL.

This sequence joins TRBV5-6 and TRBJ2-2; D perhaps matches TRBD2 (6 bases). Germline V gives CDR1 SGHDT, CDR2 YYEEEE. The CDR3 contains 17 residues. Trimming took 4 bases from V and 1 from J, leaving 17 bases between them. The DNA of the CDR3 is TGTGCCAGCAGCCCGTACCCCGGGGGAGAGAACACCGGGGAGCTGTTTTTT. Translating gives CASSPYPGGENTGELFF.

This chain links TRBV28 with TRBJ2-3; D is tentatively TRBD1 or TRBD2 (6 bases each). This CDR3 contains 13 residues. The V and J ends lost 6 bases and 5 bases respectively, with 12 bases between them. Germline loops: CDR1 MDHEN, CDR2 SYDVKM. The DNA of the CDR3 is TGTGCCAGCAGGTACGGGGGCCGAGATACGCAGTATTTT. Its protein product is CASRYGGRDTQYF.

This clone showed up just a few times. The rearrangement uses TRBV7-3 and TRBJ2-3; D may be TRBD1 (6 bases). V lost 4 bases, J lost 8 bases, and 19 bases lay in between. Germline V gene sequence: CDR1 SGHTA, CDR2 FQGTGA. The CDR3 consists of 15 residues. CDR3 sequence (DNA): TGTGCCAGCAGCTCAGGGGCCGCCCCTGATGGTACGCAGTATTTT. Translation: CASSSGAAPDGTQYF.